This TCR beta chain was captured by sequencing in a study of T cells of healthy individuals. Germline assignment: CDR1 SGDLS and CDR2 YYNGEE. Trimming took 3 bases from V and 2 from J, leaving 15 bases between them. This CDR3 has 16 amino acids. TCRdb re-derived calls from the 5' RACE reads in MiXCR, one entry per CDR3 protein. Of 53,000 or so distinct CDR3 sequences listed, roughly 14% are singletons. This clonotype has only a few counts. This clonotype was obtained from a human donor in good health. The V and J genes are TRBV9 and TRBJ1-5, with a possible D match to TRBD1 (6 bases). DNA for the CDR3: TGTGCCAGCAGCGAAGGGGGGACCTCCGGCAATCAGCCCCAGCATTTT. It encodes CASSEGGTSGNQPQHF.